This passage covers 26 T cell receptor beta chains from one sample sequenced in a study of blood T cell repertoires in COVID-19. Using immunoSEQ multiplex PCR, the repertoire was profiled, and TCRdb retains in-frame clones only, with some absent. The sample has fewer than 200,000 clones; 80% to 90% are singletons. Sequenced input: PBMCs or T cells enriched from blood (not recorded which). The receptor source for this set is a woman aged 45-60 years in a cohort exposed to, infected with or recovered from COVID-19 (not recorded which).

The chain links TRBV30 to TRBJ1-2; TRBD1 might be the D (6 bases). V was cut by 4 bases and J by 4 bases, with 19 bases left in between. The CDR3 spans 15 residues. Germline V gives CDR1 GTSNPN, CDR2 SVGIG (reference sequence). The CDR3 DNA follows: TGTGCCTGGACGATCAAAAACAGGGCCTTCTATGGCTACACCTTC. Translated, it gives CAWTIKNRAFYGYTF.

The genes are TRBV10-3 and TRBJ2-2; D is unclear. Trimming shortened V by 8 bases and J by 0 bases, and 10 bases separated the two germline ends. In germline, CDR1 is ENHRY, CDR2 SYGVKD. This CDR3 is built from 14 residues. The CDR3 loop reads CAIGKETNTGELFF. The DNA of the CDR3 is TGTGCCATCGGAAAGGAGACGAACACCGGGGAGCTGTTTTTT.

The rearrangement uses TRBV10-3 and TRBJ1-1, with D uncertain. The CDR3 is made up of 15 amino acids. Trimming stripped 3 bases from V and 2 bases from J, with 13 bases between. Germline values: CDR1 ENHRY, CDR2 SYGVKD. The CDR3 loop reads CAISDPRRGNTEAFF. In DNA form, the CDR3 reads TGTGCCATCAGTGACCCAAGACGGGGAAACACTGAAGCTTTCTTT.

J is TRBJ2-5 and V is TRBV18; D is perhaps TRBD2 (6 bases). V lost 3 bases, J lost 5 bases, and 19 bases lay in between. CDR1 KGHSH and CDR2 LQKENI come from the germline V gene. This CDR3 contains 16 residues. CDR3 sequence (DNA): TGTGCCAGCTCACCGTCCCGGCGGGCTGGGGGGGAGACCCAGTACTTC. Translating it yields CASSPSRRAGGETQYF.

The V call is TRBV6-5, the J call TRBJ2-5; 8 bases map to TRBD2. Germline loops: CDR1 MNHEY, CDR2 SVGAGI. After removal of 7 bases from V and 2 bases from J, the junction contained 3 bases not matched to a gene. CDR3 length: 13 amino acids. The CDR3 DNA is TGTGCCAGCACCAAGCGGGGGCAAGAGACCCAGTACTTC. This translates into CASTKRGQETQYF.

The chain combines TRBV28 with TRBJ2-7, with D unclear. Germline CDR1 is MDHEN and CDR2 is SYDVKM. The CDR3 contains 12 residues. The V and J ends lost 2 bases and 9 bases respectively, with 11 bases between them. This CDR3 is CASSLGESVQYF. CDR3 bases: TGTGCCAGCAGTTTAGGAGAGTCGGTGCAGTACTTC.

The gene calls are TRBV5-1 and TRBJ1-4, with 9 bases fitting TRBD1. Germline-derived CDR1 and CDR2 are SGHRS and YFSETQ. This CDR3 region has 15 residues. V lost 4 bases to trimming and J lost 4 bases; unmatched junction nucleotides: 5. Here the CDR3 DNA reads TGCGCCAGCAGCGAGGGACAGGGCTATAATGAAAAACTGTTTTTT. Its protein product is CASSEGQGYNEKLFF.

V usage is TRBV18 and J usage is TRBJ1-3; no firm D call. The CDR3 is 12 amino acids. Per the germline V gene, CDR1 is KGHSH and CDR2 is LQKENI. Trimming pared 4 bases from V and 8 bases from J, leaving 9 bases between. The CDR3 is CASSLKRDTIYF. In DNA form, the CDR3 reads TGTGCCAGCTCACTCAAACGGGACACCATATATTTT.

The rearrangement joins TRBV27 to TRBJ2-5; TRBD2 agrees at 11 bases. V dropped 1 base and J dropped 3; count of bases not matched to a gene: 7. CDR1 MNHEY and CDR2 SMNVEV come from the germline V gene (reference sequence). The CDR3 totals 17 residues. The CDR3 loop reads CASSLFDSGRDKETQYF. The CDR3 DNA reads TGTGCCAGCAGTTTATTTGATAGCGGGAGGGATAAAGAGACCCAGTACTTC.

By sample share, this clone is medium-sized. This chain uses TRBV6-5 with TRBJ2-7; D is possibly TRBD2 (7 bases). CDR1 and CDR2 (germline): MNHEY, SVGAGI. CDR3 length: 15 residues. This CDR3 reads CDTSSEGGFPSEQYF. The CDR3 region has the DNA TGTGACACCAGCAGCGAGGGGGGGTTCCCTAGTGAGCAGTACTTC.

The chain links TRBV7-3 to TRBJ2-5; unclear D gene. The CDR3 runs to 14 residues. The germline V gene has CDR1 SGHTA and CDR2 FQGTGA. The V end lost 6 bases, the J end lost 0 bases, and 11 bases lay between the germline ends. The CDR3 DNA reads TGTGCCAGCAGTTCTTTGGCCAACCAAGAGACCCAGTACTTC. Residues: CASSSLANQETQYF.

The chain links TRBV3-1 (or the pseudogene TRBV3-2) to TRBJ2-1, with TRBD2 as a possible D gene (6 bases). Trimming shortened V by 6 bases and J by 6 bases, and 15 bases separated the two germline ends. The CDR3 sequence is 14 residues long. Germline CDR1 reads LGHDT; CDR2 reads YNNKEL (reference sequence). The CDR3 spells CASSLGSSVNEQFF. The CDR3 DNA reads TGTGCCAGCAGTCTCGGGAGTTCGGTCAATGAGCAGTTCTTC.

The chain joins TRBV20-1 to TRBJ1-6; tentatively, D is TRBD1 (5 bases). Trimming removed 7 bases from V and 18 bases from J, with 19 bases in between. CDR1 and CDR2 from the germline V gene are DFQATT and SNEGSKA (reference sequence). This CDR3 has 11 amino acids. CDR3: CSVMGQGQSHF. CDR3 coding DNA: TGCAGTGTTATGGGGCAGGGTCAAAGCCACTTT.

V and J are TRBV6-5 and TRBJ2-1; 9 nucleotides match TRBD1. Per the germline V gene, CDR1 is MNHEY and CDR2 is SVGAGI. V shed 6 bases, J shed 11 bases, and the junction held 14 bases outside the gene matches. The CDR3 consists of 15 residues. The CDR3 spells CASRLGQGQFDQQFF. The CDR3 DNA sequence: TGTGCCAGCAGGCTGGGACAGGGTCAGTTCGATCAGCAGTTCTTC.

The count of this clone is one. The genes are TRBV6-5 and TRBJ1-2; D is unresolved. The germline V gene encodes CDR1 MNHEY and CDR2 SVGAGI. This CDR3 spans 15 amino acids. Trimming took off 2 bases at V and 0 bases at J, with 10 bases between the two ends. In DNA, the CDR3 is TGTGCCAGCAGTTACCGCCAGTTCTCTAACTATGGCTACACCTTC. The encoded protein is CASSYRQFSNYGYTF.

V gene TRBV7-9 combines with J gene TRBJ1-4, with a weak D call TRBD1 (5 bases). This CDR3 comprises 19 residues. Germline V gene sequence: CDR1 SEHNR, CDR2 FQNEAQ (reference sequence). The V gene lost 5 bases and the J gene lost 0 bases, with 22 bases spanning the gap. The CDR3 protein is CASSDNQRQRSATNEKLFF. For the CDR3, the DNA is TGTGCCAGCAGCGACAATCAGCGACAGCGAAGTGCAACTAATGAAAAACTGTTTTTT. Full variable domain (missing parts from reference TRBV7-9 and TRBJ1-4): DTGVSQNPRHKITKRGQNVTFRCDPISEHNRLYWYRQTLGQGPEFLTYFQNEAQLEKSRLLSDRFSAERPKGSFSTLEIQRTEQGDSAMYLCASSDNQRQRSATNEKLFFGSGTQLSVL.

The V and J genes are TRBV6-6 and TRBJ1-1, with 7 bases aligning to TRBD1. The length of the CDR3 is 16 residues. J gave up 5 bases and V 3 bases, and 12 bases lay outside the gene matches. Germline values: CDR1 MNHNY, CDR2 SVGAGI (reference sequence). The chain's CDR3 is CASSYEGALGVTEAFF. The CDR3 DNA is TGTGCCAGCAGTTATGAGGGGGCATTAGGGGTTACTGAAGCTTTCTTT.

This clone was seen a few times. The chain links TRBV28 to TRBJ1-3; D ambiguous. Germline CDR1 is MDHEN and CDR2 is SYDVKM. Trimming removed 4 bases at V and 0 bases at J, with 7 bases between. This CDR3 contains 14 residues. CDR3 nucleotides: TGTGCCAGCAGTTCTTGGGCCTCTGGAAACACCATATATTTT. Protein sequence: CASSSWASGNTIYF.

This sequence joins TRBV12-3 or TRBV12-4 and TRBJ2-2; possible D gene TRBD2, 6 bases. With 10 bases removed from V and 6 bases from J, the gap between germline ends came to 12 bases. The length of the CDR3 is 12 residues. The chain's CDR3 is CATQPGAGELFF. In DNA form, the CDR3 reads TGTGCCACCCAGCCGGGGGCCGGGGAGCTGTTTTTT.

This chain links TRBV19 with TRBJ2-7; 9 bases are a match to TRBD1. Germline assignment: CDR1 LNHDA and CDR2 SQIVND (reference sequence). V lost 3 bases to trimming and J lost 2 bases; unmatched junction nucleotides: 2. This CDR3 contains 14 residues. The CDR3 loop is CASSMGQGPYEQYF. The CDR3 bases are TGTGCCAGTAGTATGGGACAGGGCCCCTACGAGCAGTACTTC.

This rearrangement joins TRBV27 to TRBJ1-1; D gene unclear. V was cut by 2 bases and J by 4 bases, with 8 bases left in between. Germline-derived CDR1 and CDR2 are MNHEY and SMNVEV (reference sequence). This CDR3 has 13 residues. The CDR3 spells CASSLEGATEAFF. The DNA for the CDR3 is TGTGCCAGCAGTTTAGAGGGTGCCACTGAAGCTTTCTTT.

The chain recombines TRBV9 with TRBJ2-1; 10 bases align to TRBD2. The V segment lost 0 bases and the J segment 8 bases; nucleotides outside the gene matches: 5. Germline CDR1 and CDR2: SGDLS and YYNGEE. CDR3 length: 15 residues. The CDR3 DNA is TGTGCCAGCAGCGTAGGAGCGGGAGGGCGGGATGAGCAGTTCTTC. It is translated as CASSVGAGGRDEQFF.

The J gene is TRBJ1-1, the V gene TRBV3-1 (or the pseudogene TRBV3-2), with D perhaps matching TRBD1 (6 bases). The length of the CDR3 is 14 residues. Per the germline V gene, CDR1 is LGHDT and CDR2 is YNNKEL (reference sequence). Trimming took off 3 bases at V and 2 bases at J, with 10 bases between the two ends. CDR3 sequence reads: CASSQIRGNTEAFF. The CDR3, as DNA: TGTGCCAGCAGCCAGATCAGGGGTAACACTGAAGCTTTCTTT.

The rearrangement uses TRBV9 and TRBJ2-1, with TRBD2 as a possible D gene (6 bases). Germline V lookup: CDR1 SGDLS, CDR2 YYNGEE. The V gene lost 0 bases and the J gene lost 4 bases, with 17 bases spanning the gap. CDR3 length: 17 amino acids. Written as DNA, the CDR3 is TGTGCCAGCAGCGTAGATCCCGAGGAGGGGCAGTACAATGAGCAGTTCTTC. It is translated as CASSVDPEEGQYNEQFF. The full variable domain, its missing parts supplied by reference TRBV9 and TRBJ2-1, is DSGVTQTPKHLITATGQRVTLRCSPRSGDLSVYWYQQSLDQGLQFLIQYYNGEERAKGNILERFSAQQFPDLHSELNLSSLELGDSALYFCASSVDPEEGQYNEQFFGPGTRLTVL.

Here the CDR3 reads CASSQAGGGGMGKNIQYF. CDR3 nucleotides: TGTGCCAGCAGCCAAGCGGGAGGCGGGGGGATGGGCAAAAACATTCAGTACTTC. The J gene is TRBJ2-4, the V gene TRBV4-2, with 8 bases identical to TRBD2. The germline V gene encodes CDR1 LGHNA and CDR2 YNFKEQ. The CDR3 extends over 18 amino acids. V trimming: 1 base; J trimming: 3 bases; junction bases outside the gene matches: 11.

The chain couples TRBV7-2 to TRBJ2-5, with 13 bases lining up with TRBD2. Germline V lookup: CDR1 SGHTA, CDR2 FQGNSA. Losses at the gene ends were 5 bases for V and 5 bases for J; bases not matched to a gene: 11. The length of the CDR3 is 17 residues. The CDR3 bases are TGTGCCAGCAGCATACTAGCGGGAGGGCTGGGGCTTGAGACCCAGTACTTC. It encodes CASSILAGGLGLETQYF. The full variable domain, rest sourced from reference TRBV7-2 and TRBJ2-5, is GAGVSQSPSNKVTEKGKDVELRCDPISGHTALYWYRQSLGQGLEFLIYFQGNSAPDKSGLPSDRFSAERTGGSVSTLTIQRTQQEDSAVYLCASSILAGGLGLETQYFGPGTRLLVL.